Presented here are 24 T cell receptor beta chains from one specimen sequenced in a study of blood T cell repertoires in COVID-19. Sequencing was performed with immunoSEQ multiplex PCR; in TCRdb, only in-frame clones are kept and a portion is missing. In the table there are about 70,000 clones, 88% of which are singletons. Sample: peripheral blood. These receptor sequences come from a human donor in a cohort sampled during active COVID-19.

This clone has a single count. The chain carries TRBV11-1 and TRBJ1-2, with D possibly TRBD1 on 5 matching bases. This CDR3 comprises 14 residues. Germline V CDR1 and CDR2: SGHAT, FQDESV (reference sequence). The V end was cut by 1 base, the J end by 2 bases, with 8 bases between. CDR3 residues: CASSLGPGNYGYTF. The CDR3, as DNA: TGTGCCAGCAGCTTAGGCCCAGGGAACTATGGCTACACCTTC.

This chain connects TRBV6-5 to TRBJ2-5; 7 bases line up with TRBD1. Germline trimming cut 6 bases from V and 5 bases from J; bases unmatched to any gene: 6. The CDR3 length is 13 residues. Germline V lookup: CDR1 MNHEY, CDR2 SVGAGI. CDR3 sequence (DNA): TGTGCCAGCAGGAGACAGGGAACGGAGACCCAGTACTTC. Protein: CASRRQGTETQYF.

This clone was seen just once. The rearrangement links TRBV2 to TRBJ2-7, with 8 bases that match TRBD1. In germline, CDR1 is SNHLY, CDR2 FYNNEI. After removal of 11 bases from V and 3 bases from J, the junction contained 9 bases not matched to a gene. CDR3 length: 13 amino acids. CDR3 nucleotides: TGTGCCGGACAGGGCGTAAGTGACTACGAGCAGTACTTC. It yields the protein CAGQGVSDYEQYF.

The CDR3 DNA reads TGTGCCAGCAGCTTGAGGTCGGGGGAGAGGGCCAAAAACATTCAGTACTTC. Residues: CASSLRSGERAKNIQYF. The chain links TRBV5-6 to TRBJ2-4; possible D gene TRBD2, 6 bases. Germline values: CDR1 SGHDT, CDR2 YYEEEE. Trimming stripped 1 base from V and 1 base from J, with 15 bases between. This CDR3 comprises 17 residues.

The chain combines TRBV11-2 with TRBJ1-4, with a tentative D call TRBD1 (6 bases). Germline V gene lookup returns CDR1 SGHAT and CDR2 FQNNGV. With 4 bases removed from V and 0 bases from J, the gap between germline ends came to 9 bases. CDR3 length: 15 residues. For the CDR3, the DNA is TGTGCCAGCAGCTCCGGACAGACAACTAATGAAAAACTGTTTTTT. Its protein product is CASSSGQTTNEKLFF.

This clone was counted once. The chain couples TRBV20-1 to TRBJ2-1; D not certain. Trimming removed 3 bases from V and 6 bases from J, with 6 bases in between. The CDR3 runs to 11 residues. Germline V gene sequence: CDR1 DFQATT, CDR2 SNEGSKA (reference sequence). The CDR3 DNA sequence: TGCAGTGCTAGCATTGTCAATGAGCAGTTCTTC. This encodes CSASIVNEQFF.

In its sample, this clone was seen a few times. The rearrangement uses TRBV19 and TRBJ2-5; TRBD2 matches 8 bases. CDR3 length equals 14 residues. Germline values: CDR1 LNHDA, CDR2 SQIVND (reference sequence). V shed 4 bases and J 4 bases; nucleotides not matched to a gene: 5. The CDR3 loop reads CASSKRERGETQYF. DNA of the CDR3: TGTGCCAGTAGTAAGCGGGAGAGAGGAGAGACCCAGTACTTC.

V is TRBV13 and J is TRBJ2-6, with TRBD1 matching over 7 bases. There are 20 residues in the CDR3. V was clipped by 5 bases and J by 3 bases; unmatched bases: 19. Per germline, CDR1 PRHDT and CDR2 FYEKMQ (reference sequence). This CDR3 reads CASSLSRGQQGVYGANVLTF. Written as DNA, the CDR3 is TGTGCCAGCAGCCTTAGTAGGGGGCAGCAGGGAGTCTATGGGGCCAACGTCCTGACTTTC.

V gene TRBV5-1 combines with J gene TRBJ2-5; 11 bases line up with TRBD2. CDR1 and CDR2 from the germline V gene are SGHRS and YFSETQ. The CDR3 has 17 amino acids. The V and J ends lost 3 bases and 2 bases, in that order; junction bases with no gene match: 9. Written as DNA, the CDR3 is TGCGCCAGCAGCTCGCAGTGGACTAGCGGGTCACAAGAGACCCAGTACTTC. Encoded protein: CASSSQWTSGSQETQYF.

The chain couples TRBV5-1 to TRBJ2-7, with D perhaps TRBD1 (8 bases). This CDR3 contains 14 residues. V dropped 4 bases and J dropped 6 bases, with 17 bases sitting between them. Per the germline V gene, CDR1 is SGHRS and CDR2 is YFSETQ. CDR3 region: CASSPDREGGEQYF. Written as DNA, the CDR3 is TGCGCCAGCAGCCCGGACAGGGAGGGAGGCGAGCAGTACTTC.

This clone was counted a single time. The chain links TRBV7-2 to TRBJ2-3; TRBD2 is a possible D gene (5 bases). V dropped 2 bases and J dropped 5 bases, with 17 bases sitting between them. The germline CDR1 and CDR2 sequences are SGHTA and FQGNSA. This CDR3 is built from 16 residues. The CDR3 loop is CASSLSGGPGLDTQYF. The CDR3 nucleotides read TGTGCCAGCAGCTTATCCGGCGGGCCGGGATTAGATACGCAGTATTTT.

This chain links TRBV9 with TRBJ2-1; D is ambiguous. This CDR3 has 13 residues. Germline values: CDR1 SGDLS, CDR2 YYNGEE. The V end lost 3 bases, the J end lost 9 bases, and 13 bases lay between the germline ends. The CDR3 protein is CASSESPGGEQFF. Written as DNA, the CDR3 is TGTGCCAGCAGCGAAAGTCCAGGTGGTGAGCAGTTCTTC. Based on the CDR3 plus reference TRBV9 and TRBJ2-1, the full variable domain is DSGVTQTPKHLITATGQRVTLRCSPRSGDLSVYWYQQSLDQGLQFLIQYYNGEERAKGNILERFSAQQFPDLHSELNLSSLELGDSALYFCASSESPGGEQFFGPGTRLTVL.

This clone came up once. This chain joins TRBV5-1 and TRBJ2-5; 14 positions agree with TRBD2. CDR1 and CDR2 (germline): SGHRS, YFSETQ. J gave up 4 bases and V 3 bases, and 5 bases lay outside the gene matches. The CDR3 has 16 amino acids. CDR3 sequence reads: CASSSGLAGVLETQYF. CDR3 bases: TGCGCCAGCAGCTCGGGACTAGCGGGAGTCCTAGAGACCCAGTACTTC.

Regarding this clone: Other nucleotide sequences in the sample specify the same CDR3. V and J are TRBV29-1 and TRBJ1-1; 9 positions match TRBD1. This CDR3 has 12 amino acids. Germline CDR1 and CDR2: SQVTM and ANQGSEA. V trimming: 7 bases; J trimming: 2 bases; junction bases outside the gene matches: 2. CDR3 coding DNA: TGCAGCGGGGGACAGGGAAACACTGAAGCTTTCTTT. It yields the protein CSGGQGNTEAFF.

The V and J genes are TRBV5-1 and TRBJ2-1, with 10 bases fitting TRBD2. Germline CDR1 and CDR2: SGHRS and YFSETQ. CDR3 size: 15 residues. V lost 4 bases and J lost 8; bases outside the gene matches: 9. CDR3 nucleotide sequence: TGCGCCAGCAGCGACGGGACTAGCGCGGGCGATGAGCAGTTCTTC. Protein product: CASSDGTSAGDEQFF.

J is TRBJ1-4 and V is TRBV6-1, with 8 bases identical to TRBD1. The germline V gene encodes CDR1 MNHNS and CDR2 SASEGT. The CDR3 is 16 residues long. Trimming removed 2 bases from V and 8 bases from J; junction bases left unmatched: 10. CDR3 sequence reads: CASSESRTGLREKLFF. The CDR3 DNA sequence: TGTGCCAGCAGTGAAAGTCGGACAGGGCTCAGGGAAAAACTGTTTTTT.

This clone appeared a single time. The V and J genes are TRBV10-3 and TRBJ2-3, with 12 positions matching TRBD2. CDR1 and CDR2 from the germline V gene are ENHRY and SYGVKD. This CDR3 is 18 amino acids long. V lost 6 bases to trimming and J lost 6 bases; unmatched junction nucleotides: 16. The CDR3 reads CAISVWGTSGSEGDTQYF. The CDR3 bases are TGTGCCATCAGCGTATGGGGGACTAGCGGGTCAGAGGGGGATACGCAGTATTTT.

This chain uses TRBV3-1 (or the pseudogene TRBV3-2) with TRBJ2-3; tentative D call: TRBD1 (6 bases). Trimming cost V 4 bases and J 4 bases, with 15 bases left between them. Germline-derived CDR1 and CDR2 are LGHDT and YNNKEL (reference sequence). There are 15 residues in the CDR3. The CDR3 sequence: CASSPTLDRPDTQYF. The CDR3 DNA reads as TGTGCCAGCAGCCCTACTCTAGACAGGCCAGATACGCAGTATTTT.

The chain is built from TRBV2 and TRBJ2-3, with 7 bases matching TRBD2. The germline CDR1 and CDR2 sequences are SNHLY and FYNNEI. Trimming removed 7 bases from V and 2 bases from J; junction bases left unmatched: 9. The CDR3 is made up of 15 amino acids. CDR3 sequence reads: CASTSGGIFTDTQYF. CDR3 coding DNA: TGTGCCAGCACCTCGGGAGGAATATTCACAGATACGCAGTATTTT.

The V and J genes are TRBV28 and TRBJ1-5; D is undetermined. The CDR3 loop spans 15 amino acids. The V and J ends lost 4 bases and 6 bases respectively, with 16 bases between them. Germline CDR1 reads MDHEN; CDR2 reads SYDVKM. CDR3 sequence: CASSSPGSRSQPQHF. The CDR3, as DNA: TGTGCCAGCAGTTCCCCGGGAAGTCGAAGTCAGCCCCAGCATTTT.

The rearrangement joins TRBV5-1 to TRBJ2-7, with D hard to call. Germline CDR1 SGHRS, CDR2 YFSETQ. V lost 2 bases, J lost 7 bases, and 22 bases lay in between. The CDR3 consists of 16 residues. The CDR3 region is CASSLTSILLSGEQYV. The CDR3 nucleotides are TGCGCCAGCAGCTTAACCTCAATCTTGCTCTCGGGTGAGCAGTACGTC.

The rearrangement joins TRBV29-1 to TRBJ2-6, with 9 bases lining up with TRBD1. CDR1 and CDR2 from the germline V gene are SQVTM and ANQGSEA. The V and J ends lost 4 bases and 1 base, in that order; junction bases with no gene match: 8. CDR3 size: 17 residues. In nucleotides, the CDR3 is TGCAGCGTTGGAACAGGGGGCCCGACGTCTGGGGCCAACGTCCTGACTTTC. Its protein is CSVGTGGPTSGANVLTF. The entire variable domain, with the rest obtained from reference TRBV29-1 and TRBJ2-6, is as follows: SAVISQKPSRDICQRGTSLTIQCQVDSQVTMMFWYRQQPGQSLTLIATANQGSEATYESGFVIDKFPISRPNLTFSTLTVSNMSPEDSSIYLCSVGTGGPTSGANVLTFGAGSRLTVL.

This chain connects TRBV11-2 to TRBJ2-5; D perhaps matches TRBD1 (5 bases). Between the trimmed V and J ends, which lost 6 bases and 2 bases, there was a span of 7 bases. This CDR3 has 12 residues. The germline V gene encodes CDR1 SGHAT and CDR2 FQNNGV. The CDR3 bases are TGTGCCAGCAGTCGACAGCAAGAGACCCAGTACTTC. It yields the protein CASSRQQETQYF.

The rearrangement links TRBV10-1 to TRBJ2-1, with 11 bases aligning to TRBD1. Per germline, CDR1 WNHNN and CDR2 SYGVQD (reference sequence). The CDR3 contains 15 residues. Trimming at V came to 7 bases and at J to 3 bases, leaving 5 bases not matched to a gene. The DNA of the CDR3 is TGCGCCAGCAAACCGGGGACAGGGGGCTACAATGAGCAGTTCTTC. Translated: CASKPGTGGYNEQFF.